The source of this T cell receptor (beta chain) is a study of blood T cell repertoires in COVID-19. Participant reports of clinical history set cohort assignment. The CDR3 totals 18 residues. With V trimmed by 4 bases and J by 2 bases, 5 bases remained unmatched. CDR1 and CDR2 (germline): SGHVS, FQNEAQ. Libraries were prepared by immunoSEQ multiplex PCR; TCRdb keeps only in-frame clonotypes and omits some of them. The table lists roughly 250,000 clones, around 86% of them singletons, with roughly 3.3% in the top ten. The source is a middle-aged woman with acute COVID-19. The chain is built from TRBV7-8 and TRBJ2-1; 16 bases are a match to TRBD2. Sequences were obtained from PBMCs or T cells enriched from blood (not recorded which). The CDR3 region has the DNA TGTGCCAGCAGCTCGGGACTAGCGGGAGGGAGGCCCTACAATGAGCAGTTCTTC. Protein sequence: CASSSGLAGGRPYNEQFF. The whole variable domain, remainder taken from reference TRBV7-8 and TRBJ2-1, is GAGVSQSPRYKVAKRGQDVALRCDPISGHVSLFWYQQALGQGPEFLTYFQNEAQLDKSGLPSDRFFAERPEGSVSTLKIQRTQQEDSAVYLCASSSGLAGGRPYNEQFFGPGTRLTVL.